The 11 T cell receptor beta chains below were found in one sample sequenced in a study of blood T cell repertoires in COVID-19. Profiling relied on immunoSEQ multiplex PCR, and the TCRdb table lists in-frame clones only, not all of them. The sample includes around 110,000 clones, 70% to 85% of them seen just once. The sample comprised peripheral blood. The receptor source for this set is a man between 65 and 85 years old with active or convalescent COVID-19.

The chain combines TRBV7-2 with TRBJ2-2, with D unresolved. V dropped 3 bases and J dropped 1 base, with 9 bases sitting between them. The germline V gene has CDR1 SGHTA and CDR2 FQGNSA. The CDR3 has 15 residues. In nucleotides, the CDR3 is TGTGCCAGCAGCTTGAGCTCGCGGAACACCGGGGAGCTGTTTTTT. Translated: CASSLSSRNTGELFF.

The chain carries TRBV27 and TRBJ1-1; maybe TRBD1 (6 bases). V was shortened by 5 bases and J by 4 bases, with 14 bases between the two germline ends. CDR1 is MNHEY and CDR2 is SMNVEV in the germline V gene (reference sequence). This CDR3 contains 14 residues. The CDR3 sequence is CASSDEQGATEAFF. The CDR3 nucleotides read TGTGCCAGCAGTGATGAACAGGGAGCCACTGAAGCTTTCTTT.

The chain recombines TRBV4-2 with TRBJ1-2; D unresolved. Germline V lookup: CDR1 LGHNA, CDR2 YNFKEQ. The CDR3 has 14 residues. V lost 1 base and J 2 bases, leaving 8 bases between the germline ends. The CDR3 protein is CASSQVEGNYGYTF. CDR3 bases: TGTGCCAGCAGCCAAGTAGAGGGAAACTATGGCTACACCTTC.

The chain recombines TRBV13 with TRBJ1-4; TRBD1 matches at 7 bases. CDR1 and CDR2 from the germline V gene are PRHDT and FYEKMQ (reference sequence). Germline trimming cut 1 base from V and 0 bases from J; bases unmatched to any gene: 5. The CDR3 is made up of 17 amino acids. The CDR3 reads CASSLATGFATNEKLFF. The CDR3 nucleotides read TGTGCCAGCAGCTTAGCGACAGGGTTTGCAACTAATGAAAAACTGTTTTTT.

The CDR3 DNA sequence: TGCAGCGTCCGAACGGCGGTCACTGAAGCTTTCTTT. As protein: CSVRTAVTEAFF. V gene TRBV29-1 combines with J gene TRBJ1-1; D uncertain. The CDR3 sequence is 12 residues long. With 6 bases removed from V and 4 bases from J, the gap between germline ends came to 12 bases. Germline CDR1 is SQVTM and CDR2 is ANQGSEA.

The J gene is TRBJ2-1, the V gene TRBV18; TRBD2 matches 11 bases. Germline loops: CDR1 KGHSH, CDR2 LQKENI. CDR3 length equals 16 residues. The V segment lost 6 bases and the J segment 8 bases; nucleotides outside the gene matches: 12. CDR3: CASSSPTRLAGHEQFF. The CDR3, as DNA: TGTGCCAGCTCCTCTCCGACGAGACTAGCGGGACATGAGCAGTTCTTC.

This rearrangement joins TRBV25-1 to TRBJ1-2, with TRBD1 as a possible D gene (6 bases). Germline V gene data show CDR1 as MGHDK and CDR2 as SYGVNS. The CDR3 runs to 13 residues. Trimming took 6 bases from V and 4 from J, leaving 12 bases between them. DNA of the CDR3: TGTGCCAGCAGGCCCGGGGGGGCCTATGGCTACACCTTC. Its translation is CASRPGGAYGYTF.

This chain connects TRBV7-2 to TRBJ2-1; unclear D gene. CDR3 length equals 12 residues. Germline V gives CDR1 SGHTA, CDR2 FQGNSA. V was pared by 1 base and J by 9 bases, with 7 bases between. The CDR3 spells CASSLVEFEQFF. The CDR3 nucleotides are TGTGCCAGCAGCTTAGTAGAGTTTGAGCAGTTCTTC.

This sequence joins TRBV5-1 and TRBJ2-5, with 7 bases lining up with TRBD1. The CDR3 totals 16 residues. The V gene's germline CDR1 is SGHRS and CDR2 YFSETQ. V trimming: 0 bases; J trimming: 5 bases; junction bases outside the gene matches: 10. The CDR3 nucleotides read TGCGCCAGCAGCTTGGCCAAGGGGGCCTCCGGGGAGACCCAGTACTTC. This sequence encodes CASSLAKGASGETQYF.

The CDR3 DNA follows: TGTGCCAGCAGCGCACTCCCGGGACAGGGGACCGGGGCCAACGTCCTGACTTTC. Translation gives CASSALPGQGTGANVLTF. The genes are TRBV9 and TRBJ2-6; TRBD1 matches at 10 bases. Unmatched junction bases numbered 10, after V lost 3 bases and J lost 4 bases. The germline CDR1 and CDR2 sequences are SGDLS and YYNGEE. This CDR3 spans 18 amino acids.

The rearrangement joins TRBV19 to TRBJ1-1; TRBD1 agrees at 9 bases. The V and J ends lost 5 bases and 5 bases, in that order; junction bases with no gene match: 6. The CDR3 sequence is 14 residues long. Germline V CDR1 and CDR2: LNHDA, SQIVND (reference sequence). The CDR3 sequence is CASSPQGARTEAFF. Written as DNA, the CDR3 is TGTGCCAGTAGTCCACAGGGGGCGCGGACTGAAGCTTTCTTT.